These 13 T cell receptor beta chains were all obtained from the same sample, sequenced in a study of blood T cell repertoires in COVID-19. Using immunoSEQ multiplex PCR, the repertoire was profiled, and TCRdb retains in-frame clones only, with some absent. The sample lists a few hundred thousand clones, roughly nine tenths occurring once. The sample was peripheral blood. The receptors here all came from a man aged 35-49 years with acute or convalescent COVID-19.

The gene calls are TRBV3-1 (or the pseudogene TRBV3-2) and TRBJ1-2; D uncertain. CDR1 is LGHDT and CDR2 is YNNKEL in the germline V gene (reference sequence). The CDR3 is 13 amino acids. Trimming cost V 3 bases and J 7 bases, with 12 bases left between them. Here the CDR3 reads CASSQLRGSGYTF. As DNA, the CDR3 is TGTGCCAGCAGCCAGCTCCGGGGAAGTGGCTACACCTTC.

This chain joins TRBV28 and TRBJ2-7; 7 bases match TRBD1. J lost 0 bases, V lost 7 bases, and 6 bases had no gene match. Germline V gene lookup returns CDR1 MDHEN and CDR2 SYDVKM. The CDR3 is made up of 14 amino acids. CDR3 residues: CASTDPGGSYEQYF. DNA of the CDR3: TGTGCCAGCACTGACCCAGGGGGCTCCTACGAGCAGTACTTC. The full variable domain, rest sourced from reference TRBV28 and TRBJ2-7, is DVKVTQSSRYLVKRTGEKVFLECVQDMDHENMFWYRQDPGLGLRLIYFSYDVKMKEKGDIPEGYSVSREKKERFSLILESASTNQTSMYLCASTDPGGSYEQYFGPGTRLTVT.

The CDR3 protein is CASSPRTSAYNEQFF. CDR3 nucleotides: TGCGCCAGCAGCCCCCGGACTAGCGCCTACAATGAGCAGTTCTTC. The rearrangement uses TRBV5-1 and TRBJ2-1; 9 bases align to TRBD2. The CDR3 extends over 15 amino acids. The germline gives CDR1 SGHRS, CDR2 YFSETQ. V lost 4 bases, J lost 2 bases, and 4 bases stayed unmatched.

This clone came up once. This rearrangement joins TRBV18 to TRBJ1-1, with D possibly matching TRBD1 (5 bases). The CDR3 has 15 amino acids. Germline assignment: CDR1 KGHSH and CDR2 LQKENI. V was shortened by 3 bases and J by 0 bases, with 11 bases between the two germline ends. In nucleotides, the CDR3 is TGTGCCAGCTCACCCGAGCAGGGATTGAACACTGAAGCTTTCTTT. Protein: CASSPEQGLNTEAFF.

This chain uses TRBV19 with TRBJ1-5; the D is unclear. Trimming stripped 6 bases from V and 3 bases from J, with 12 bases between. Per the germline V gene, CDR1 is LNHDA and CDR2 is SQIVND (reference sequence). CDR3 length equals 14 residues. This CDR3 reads CASSRVDDNQPQHF. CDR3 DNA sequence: TGTGCCAGTAGCCGGGTGGATGACAATCAGCCCCAGCATTTT.

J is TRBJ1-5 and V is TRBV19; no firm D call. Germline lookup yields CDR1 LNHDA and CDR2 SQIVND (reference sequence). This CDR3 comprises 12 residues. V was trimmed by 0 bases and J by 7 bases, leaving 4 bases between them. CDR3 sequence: CASSIEGQPQHF. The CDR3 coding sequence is TGTGCCAGTAGTATAGAGGGCCAGCCCCAGCATTTT.

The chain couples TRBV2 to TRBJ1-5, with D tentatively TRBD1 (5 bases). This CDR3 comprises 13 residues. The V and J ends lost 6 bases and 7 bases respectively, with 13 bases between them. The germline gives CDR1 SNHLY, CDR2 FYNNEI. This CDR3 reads CASRGRDRQPQHF. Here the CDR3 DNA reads TGTGCCAGCAGGGGCAGGGATCGGCAGCCCCAGCATTTT.

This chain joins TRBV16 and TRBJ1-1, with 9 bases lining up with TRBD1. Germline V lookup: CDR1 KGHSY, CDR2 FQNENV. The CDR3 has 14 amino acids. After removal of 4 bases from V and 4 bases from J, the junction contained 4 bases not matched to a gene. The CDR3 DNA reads TGTGCCAGCAGCCTGAGGGACAGGGCCACTGAAGCTTTCTTT. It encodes CASSLRDRATEAFF.

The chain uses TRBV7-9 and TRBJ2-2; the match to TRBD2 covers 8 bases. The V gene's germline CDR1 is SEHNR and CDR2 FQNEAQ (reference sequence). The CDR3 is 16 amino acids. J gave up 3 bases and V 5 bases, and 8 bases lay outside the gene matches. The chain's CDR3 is CASSPRGGIDTGELFF. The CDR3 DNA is TGTGCCAGCAGCCCACGGGGGGGGATCGACACCGGGGAGCTGTTTTTT.

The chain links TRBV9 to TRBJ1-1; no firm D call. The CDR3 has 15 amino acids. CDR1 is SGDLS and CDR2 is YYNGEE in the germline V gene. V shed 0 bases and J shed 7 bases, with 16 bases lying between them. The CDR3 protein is CASSVDPDTRGEAFF. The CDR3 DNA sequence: TGTGCCAGCAGCGTAGATCCAGACACACGGGGTGAAGCTTTCTTT.

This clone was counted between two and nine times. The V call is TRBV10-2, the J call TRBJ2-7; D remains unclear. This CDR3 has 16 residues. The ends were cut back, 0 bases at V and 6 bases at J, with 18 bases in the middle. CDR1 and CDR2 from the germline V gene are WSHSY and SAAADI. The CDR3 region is CASSESNVRFVSEQYF. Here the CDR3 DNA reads TGCGCCAGCAGTGAGTCGAATGTTAGATTCGTGTCCGAGCAGTACTTC.

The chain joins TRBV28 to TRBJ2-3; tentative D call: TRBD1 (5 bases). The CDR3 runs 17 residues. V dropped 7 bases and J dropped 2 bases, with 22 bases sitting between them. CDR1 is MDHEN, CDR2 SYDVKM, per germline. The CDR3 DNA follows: TGTGCCAGCAACATTCAGACAGATACCGCCTCCACAGATACGCAGTATTTT. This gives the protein CASNIQTDTASTDTQYF.

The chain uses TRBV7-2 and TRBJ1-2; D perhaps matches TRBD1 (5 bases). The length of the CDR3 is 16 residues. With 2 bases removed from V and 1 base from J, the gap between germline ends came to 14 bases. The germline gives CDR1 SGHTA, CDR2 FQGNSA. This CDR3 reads CASSLRDGHFNYGYTF. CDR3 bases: TGTGCCAGCAGCTTAAGAGATGGACACTTTAACTATGGCTACACCTTC.